The rows below give T cell receptor beta chains drawn from one sample of a study of siplizumab effects on memory and regulatory T cells. Profiling relied on immunoSEQ multiplex PCR, and the TCRdb table lists in-frame clones only, not all of them. The repertoire holds about 100,000 clones, with 75% to 95% as singletons. What was sequenced was CD4+ T cells sorted from blood. The origin of the receptors is a human donor in good health. Each CDR3 is given with its conserved first and last residue. Fields, in order: clone size, J gene, V gene, D gene, CDR3 DNA, CDR3 protein. D genes are given only for firm matches. A clone size is listed for some rows: how often the clone was seen (once, few, many), or a class if it is expanded.

clone_size: NA
j_call: TRBJ2-3
v_call: TRBV7-9
d_call: NA
cdr3_nt: TGTGCCAGCAGCTTAGTGGGGATTTGGGATGCAGATACGCAGTATTTT
cdr3_aa: CASSLVGIWDADTQYF

clone_size: NA
j_call: TRBJ1-1
v_call: TRBV11-2
d_call: NA
cdr3_nt: TGTGCCAGCAGCTTAGTAGGTCCCGAGCAGCGGAACACTGAAGCTTTCTTT
cdr3_aa: CASSLVGPEQRNTEAFF

clone_size: NA
j_call: TRBJ2-2
v_call: TRBV5-1
d_call: NA
cdr3_nt: TGCGCCAGCAGCCCGACTGCGTCAGGGAACACCGGGGAGCTGTTTTTT
cdr3_aa: CASSPTASGNTGELFF

clone_size: NA
j_call: TRBJ2-3
v_call: TRBV5-1
d_call: TRBD2
cdr3_nt: TGCGCCAGCAACGGGGGGTCGGCAGATACGCAGTATTTT
cdr3_aa: CASNGGSADTQYF

clone_size: NA
j_call: TRBJ2-1
v_call: TRBV28
d_call: TRBD1
cdr3_nt: TGTGCCAGCACTCCTACGACAGGGGGCATGAATGAGCAGTTCTTC
cdr3_aa: CASTPTTGGMNEQFF

clone_size: NA
j_call: TRBJ1-1
v_call: TRBV7-3
d_call: NA
cdr3_nt: TGTGCCAGCAGCTTTGAGATGAACACTGAAGCTTTCTTT
cdr3_aa: CASSFEMNTEAFF

clone_size: NA
j_call: TRBJ2-1
v_call: TRBV5-1
d_call: TRBD2
cdr3_nt: TGCGCCAGCAGCCCGGGGGGGACCAACAATGAGCAGTTCTTC
cdr3_aa: CASSPGGTNNEQFF

clone_size: once
j_call: TRBJ2-3
v_call: TRBV9
d_call: TRBD2
cdr3_nt: TGTGCCAGCAGCGTAGATATGGGACTAGGAACAGATACGCAGTATTTT
cdr3_aa: CASSVDMGLGTDTQYF

clone_size: NA
j_call: TRBJ1-2
v_call: TRBV14
d_call: TRBD1
cdr3_nt: TGTGCCAGCAGCCTCAGCCTAGGGGGCCACTATGGCTACACCTTC
cdr3_aa: CASSLSLGGHYGYTF

clone_size: NA
j_call: TRBJ2-7
v_call: TRBV27
d_call: TRBD2
cdr3_nt: TGTGCCAGCAGTACCAGGACTAGCGGGGACTCCTACGAGCAGTACTTC
cdr3_aa: CASSTRTSGDSYEQYF

clone_size: NA
j_call: TRBJ1-5
v_call: TRBV5-1
d_call: NA
cdr3_nt: TGCGCCAGCTCCCCCGGCCGGGGTAGCAATCAGCCCCAGCATTTT
cdr3_aa: CASSPGRGSNQPQHF

clone_size: once
j_call: TRBJ2-3
v_call: TRBV28
d_call: TRBD2
cdr3_nt: TGTAGTAGCGGGGGGCCGACTAGCACAGATACGCAGTATTTT
cdr3_aa: CSSGGPTSTDTQYF

clone_size: NA
j_call: TRBJ2-2
v_call: TRBV9
d_call: TRBD1
cdr3_nt: TGTGCCAGCAGCGTGGGACAGGGGAACACCGGGGAGCTGTTTTTT
cdr3_aa: CASSVGQGNTGELFF

clone_size: NA
j_call: TRBJ2-5
v_call: TRBV7-2
d_call: TRBD1
cdr3_nt: TGTGCCAGCAGCTTAGCGCGGGTCGGGACAGTCCAAGAGACCCAGTACTTC
cdr3_aa: CASSLARVGTVQETQYF

clone_size: NA
j_call: TRBJ1-6
v_call: TRBV5-1
d_call: TRBD1
cdr3_nt: TGCGCCAGCAGCACGGACAGGGGAACCCTTAATTCACCCCTCCACTTT
cdr3_aa: CASSTDRGTLNSPLHF

clone_size: NA
j_call: TRBJ1-6
v_call: TRBV27
d_call: NA
cdr3_nt: TGTGCCAGCAGCCCTTCCAGCTATAATTCACCCCTCCACTTT
cdr3_aa: CASSPSSYNSPLHF

clone_size: NA
j_call: TRBJ1-2
v_call: TRBV27
d_call: NA
cdr3_nt: TGTGCCAGCAGTCTACAGGGTCCAGTCTATGGCTACACCTTC
cdr3_aa: CASSLQGPVYGYTF

clone_size: NA
j_call: TRBJ1-3
v_call: TRBV7-2
d_call: NA
cdr3_nt: TGTGCCAGCAGCCTTGGGACTAACGGGAACACCATATATTTT
cdr3_aa: CASSLGTNGNTIYF

clone_size: NA
j_call: TRBJ1-6
v_call: TRBV6-1
d_call: TRBD1
cdr3_nt: TGTGCCAGCAGTGAAGCGCGAGGACAGGGGAAGGAAAAATCACCCCTCCACTTT
cdr3_aa: CASSEARGQGKEKSPLHF

clone_size: NA
j_call: TRBJ1-1
v_call: TRBV7-2
d_call: NA
cdr3_nt: TGTGCCAGCAGCGACATAGTCGAGAGGCCCGATGGTGAAGCTTTCTTT
cdr3_aa: CASSDIVERPDGEAFF

clone_size: NA
j_call: TRBJ1-2
v_call: TRBV12-5
d_call: NA
cdr3_nt: TGTGCTAGTGGCCTGGACGGGATCTATGGCTACACCTTC
cdr3_aa: CASGLDGIYGYTF

clone_size: once
j_call: TRBJ2-3
v_call: TRBV5-6
d_call: NA
cdr3_nt: TGTGCCAGCAGGCTTGTGGGGCAGACAGATACGCAGTATTTT
cdr3_aa: CASRLVGQTDTQYF

clone_size: NA
j_call: TRBJ2-7
v_call: TRBV2
d_call: NA
cdr3_nt: TGTGCCACCTTCACCGGGGCGAATGAGCAGTACTTC
cdr3_aa: CATFTGANEQYF

clone_size: NA
j_call: TRBJ1-4
v_call: TRBV7-9
d_call: NA
cdr3_nt: TGTGCCAGCCAGGTAGCGGTCGGTAATGAAAAACTGTTTTTT
cdr3_aa: CASQVAVGNEKLFF

clone_size: NA
j_call: TRBJ1-5
v_call: TRBV7-2
d_call: NA
cdr3_nt: TGTGCCAGCAGCGAACAGTGGGCTCAGCCCCAGCATTTT
cdr3_aa: CASSEQWAQPQHF

clone_size: NA
j_call: TRBJ2-3
v_call: TRBV6-5
d_call: TRBD2
cdr3_nt: TGTGCCAGCATAAAGGTAGCGGGGCGCACAGATACGCAGTATTTT
cdr3_aa: CASIKVAGRTDTQYF

clone_size: NA
j_call: TRBJ2-5
v_call: TRBV5-1
d_call: NA
cdr3_nt: TGCGCCAGCAGCTTGGTCCCCAACAGGCAAGAGACCCAGTACTTC
cdr3_aa: CASSLVPNRQETQYF

clone_size: NA
j_call: TRBJ1-4
v_call: TRBV28
d_call: NA
cdr3_nt: TGTGCCAGCAGGAACTCCCCCGCAACTAATGAAAAACTGTTTTTT
cdr3_aa: CASRNSPATNEKLFF

clone_size: NA
j_call: TRBJ1-1
v_call: TRBV7-2
d_call: NA
cdr3_nt: TGTGCCAGCAGCTTGGTGGGACATGTGAACACTGAAGCTTTCTTT
cdr3_aa: CASSLVGHVNTEAFF

clone_size: NA
j_call: TRBJ2-5
v_call: TRBV5-1
d_call: NA
cdr3_nt: TGCGCCAGCAGCACCGGGGGGCGGGAGACCCAGTACTTC
cdr3_aa: CASSTGGRETQYF

clone_size: NA
j_call: TRBJ1-3
v_call: TRBV19
d_call: NA
cdr3_nt: TGTGCCAGTAATAGAGGGAACACCATATATTTT
cdr3_aa: CASNRGNTIYF

clone_size: NA
j_call: TRBJ1-4
v_call: TRBV13
d_call: NA
cdr3_nt: TGTGCCAGCAGCTCGGGACCAGAAAAACTGTTTTTT
cdr3_aa: CASSSGPEKLFF

clone_size: NA
j_call: TRBJ1-6
v_call: TRBV6-5
d_call: TRBD1
cdr3_nt: TGTGCCAGCAGTTACGCGACAGGGTGGGATTCACCCCTCCACTTT
cdr3_aa: CASSYATGWDSPLHF

clone_size: NA
j_call: TRBJ2-5
v_call: TRBV4-1
d_call: NA
cdr3_nt: TGCGCCAGCAGCCAGTCTGCACTAGAGGCAGAGACCCAGTACTTC
cdr3_aa: CASSQSALEAETQYF

clone_size: NA
j_call: TRBJ2-1
v_call: TRBV5-1
d_call: NA
cdr3_nt: TGCGCCAGCAGCTTGGTGTACGGGGACTCCTACAATGAGCAGTTCTTC
cdr3_aa: CASSLVYGDSYNEQFF

clone_size: NA
j_call: TRBJ1-4
v_call: TRBV28
d_call: NA
cdr3_nt: TGTGCCAGCAGTTCCCCCCCGGGAGTAAGTAATGAAAAACTGTTTTTT
cdr3_aa: CASSSPPGVSNEKLFF

clone_size: NA
j_call: TRBJ2-7
v_call: TRBV6-5
d_call: TRBD1
cdr3_nt: TGTGCCAGCAGTTATCGGGACAGGGGCAACTACGAGCAGTACTTC
cdr3_aa: CASSYRDRGNYEQYF

clone_size: NA
j_call: TRBJ2-7
v_call: TRBV6-5
d_call: NA
cdr3_nt: TGTGCCAGCAGTTATCAACTTTGGGGGACCTACGAGCAGTACTTC
cdr3_aa: CASSYQLWGTYEQYF

clone_size: NA
j_call: TRBJ2-5
v_call: TRBV12-5
d_call: NA
cdr3_nt: TGTGCTAGTGCAGTGAGGGGGGTCCAAAAGACCCAGTACTTC
cdr3_aa: CASAVRGVQKTQYF

clone_size: NA
j_call: TRBJ2-3
v_call: TRBV2
d_call: NA
cdr3_nt: TGTGCCAGCAGGCGAGGGGAAACAGATACGCAGTATTTT
cdr3_aa: CASRRGETDTQYF

clone_size: NA
j_call: TRBJ1-5
v_call: TRBV29-1
d_call: TRBD1
cdr3_nt: TGCAGCGTGGGGGGCGGGACAGGGGGTCAGCCCCAGCATTTT
cdr3_aa: CSVGGGTGGQPQHF

clone_size: NA
j_call: TRBJ1-5
v_call: TRBV7-2
d_call: NA
cdr3_nt: TGTGCCAGCACTAGAGTCGTCAGTCAGCCCCAGCATTTT
cdr3_aa: CASTRVVSQPQHF

clone_size: NA
j_call: TRBJ2-3
v_call: TRBV19
d_call: NA
cdr3_nt: TGTGCCAGTACCTCTCCGGGGGGCGGAGGCACAGATACGCAGTATTTT
cdr3_aa: CASTSPGGGGTDTQYF

clone_size: NA
j_call: TRBJ2-2
v_call: TRBV7-2
d_call: NA
cdr3_nt: TGTGCCAGCAGCTCCCCCCGACTAAGCGGGGAGCTGTTTTTT
cdr3_aa: CASSSPRLSGELFF

clone_size: NA
j_call: TRBJ2-3
v_call: TRBV27
d_call: TRBD2
cdr3_nt: TGTGCCAGCAGTTTAAGGGCTAGCGGGGGGACAGATACGCAGTATTTT
cdr3_aa: CASSLRASGGTDTQYF

clone_size: NA
j_call: TRBJ2-5
v_call: TRBV10-2
d_call: NA
cdr3_nt: TGCGCCAGCAGCCAAAGTCTTCCCCTCGGGGAGACCCAGTACTTC
cdr3_aa: CASSQSLPLGETQYF

clone_size: once
j_call: TRBJ1-5
v_call: TRBV6-6
d_call: TRBD1
cdr3_nt: TGTGCCAGCAGTTCGGTACCCGGGACAGGGGATCAGCCCCAGCATTTT
cdr3_aa: CASSSVPGTGDQPQHF